This T cell receptor beta chain was captured by sequencing in a study of blood T cell repertoires in COVID-19. Looking at the study overall: The origin of the acute and convalescent COVID-19 samples was the United States, Italy and Spain. The cDNA or gDNA used as material had been derived from T cells, B-cell-depleted T cells, or PBMCs.

How the authors handled the data: Using reference gene primer amplification, nucleated cell counts were estimated. TCRdb's table, derived via immunoSEQ multiplex PCR, lists solely in-frame clones and lacks some. The DNA was the basis for D and trimming; V, J and clone size are from that table. The sample consists of about 120,000 clones, 85% to 90% of them appearing once. The V end lost 3 bases, the J end lost 6 bases, and 15 bases lay between the germline ends. Germline V gene sequence: CDR1 MDHEN, CDR2 SYDVKM. CDR3 length: 14 residues. The clonotype was recovered from a man aged 60 to 75 with acute or convalescent COVID-19. The sample taken for sequencing was peripheral blood. The chain uses TRBV28 and TRBJ2-7; D perhaps matches TRBD1 (6 bases). CDR3 sequence (DNA): TGTGCCAGCAGTTTCCGTTTGGGGGCGGGCGAGCAGTACTTC. Its translation is CASSFRLGAGEQYF.